This T cell receptor (beta chain) derives from a study of cytomegalovirus exposure and HLA in healthy donors. Study-level results: Most observed TCR sequences were rare, whereas some public TCRs were detected in many donors.

Trimming cost V 3 bases and J 10 bases, with 13 bases left between them. Germline V CDR1 and CDR2: SEHNR, FQNEAQ (reference sequence). The CDR3 is 14 residues long. Every donor was a healthy person donating bone marrow. As to this clone: Antigen unknown.

Amplification used 60 Vbeta primers and 13 Jbeta primers. Sequencing was performed with immunoSEQ multiplex PCR; in TCRdb, only in-frame clones are kept and a portion is missing. The sample lists around 120,000 clones; 80% were seen once. The source of this sequence is a female donor in good health and CMV-seropositive. V gene TRBV7-9 combines with J gene TRBJ1-6; D not resolved. Sample: PBMCs. Here the CDR3 reads CASSLRALSSPLHF. The CDR3 bases are TGTGCCAGCAGCTTGAGGGCGTTATCCTCACCCCTCCACTTT.